The rows below give T cell receptor beta chains drawn from one sample of a study of OX40 agonist ivuxolimab in advanced cancers. TCRdb's copy holds only in-frame clones and misses some; the assay was immunoSEQ multiplex PCR. The repertoire includes tens of thousands of clones, approximately 93% of them detected once, and over 10% sits in the top ten. Here the sequenced sample was CD4+ or CD8+ T cells sorted from blood, taken in a trial of the OX40 agonist ivuxolimab. The receptor source for this set is an adult with an advanced solid tumor such as melanoma, head and neck, liver or kidney cancer. Each CDR3 is given with its conserved first and last residue. The order of the fields is J gene, V gene, CDR3 length, D gene, clone size, CDR3 protein, CDR3 DNA. A D gene is named only where the DNA matches it firmly. The size field is filled for only some rows; it gives once, few, many or a size class.

TRBJ2-5	TRBV19	17	NA	NA	CASSPPTGNNFQETQYF	TGTGCCAGTAGTCCCCCGACAGGCAACAATTTTCAAGAGACCCAGTACTTC
TRBJ2-3	TRBV28	13	NA	NA	CASSNNSPDTQYF	TGTGCCAGCAGTAATAACAGCCCGGATACGCAGTATTTT
TRBJ2-1	TRBV27	15	TRBD1	once	CASSQSWTGYNEQFF	TGTGCCAGCAGTCAAAGTTGGACAGGCTACAATGAGCAGTTCTTC
TRBJ1-3	TRBV10-1	16	NA	few	CASGGGCLPSGNTIYF	TGCGCCAGCGGGGGGGGTTGTTTGCCGTCCGGAAACACCATATATTTT
TRBJ2-2	TRBV19	15	TRBD1	NA	CASSIGQGRAGELFF	TGTGCCAGTAGTATTGGACAGGGAAGGGCCGGGGAGCTGTTTTTT
TRBJ2-1	TRBV5-1	15	TRBD2	NA	CASSPGLARYNEQFF	TGCGCCAGCAGCCCGGGACTAGCGAGATACAATGAGCAGTTCTTC
TRBJ1-2	TRBV5-4	18	TRBD1	NA	CASSPPGTGETGRYGYTF	TGTGCCAGCAGTCCCCCGGGGACAGGGGAGACCGGTCGCTATGGCTACACCTTC
TRBJ2-1	TRBV11-1	13	NA	few	CASSPRLDNEQFF	TGTGCCAGCAGCCCCCGACTGGACAATGAGCAGTTCTTC
TRBJ2-3	TRBV5-1	13	NA	NA	CASSLVTSATQYF	TGCGCCAGCAGCTTGGTAACTAGTGCTACGCAGTATTTT
TRBJ2-7	TRBV18	14	NA	NA	CASSPPSKSYEQYF	TGTGCCAGCTCACCACCTAGTAAATCCTACGAGCAGTACTTC
TRBJ1-1	TRBV5-1	15	TRBD1	NA	CASSLAGTGGTEAFF	TGCGCCAGCAGCCTAGCCGGGACAGGGGGCACTGAAGCTTTCTTT
TRBJ2-1	TRBV5-1	14	TRBD1	NA	CASSSGQGSAKQFF	TGCGCCAGCAGCTCGGGACAGGGCAGTGCTAAGCAGTTCTTC
TRBJ2-2	TRBV2	16	TRBD2	NA	CASSVGGGGSVGELFF	TGTGCCAGCAGTGTGGGCGGGGGTGGCTCCGTCGGGGAGCTGTTTTTT